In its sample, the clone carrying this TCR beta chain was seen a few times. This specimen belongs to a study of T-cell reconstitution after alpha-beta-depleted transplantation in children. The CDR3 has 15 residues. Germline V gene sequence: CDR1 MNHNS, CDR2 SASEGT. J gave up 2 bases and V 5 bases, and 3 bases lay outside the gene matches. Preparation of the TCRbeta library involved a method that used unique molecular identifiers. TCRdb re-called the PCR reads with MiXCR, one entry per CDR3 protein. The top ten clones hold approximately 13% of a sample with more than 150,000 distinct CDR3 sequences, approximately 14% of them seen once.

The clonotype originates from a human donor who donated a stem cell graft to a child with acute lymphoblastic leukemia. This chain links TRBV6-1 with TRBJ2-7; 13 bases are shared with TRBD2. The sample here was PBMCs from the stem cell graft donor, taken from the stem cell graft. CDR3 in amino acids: CASSPTSGRTYEQYF. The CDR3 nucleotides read TGTGCCAGCAGTCCGACTAGCGGGAGGACCTACGAGCAGTACTTC.